The clone carrying this T cell receptor beta chain was detected a few times. The V end lost 6 bases, the J end lost 0 bases, and 8 bases lay between the germline ends. Germline CDR1 SQVTM, CDR2 ANQGSEA. CDR3 length equals 12 residues. TCRdb used MiXCR to reprocess the RT-PCR reads, holding one entry per CDR3 protein. The repertoire consists of more than 600,000 distinct CDR3 sequences, with 14% occurring once and the leading ten covering 3% to 4.5%. The sample taken for sequencing was memory CD4+ T cells from blood. This chain joins TRBV29-1 and TRBJ1-1, with D hard to call. The TCR comes from a female donor in good health, serving as a healthy control. For the CDR3, the DNA is TGCAGCGTACAGTATTTGAACACTGAAGCTTTCTTT. As protein: CSVQYLNTEAFF.